Shown below are 23 T cell receptor beta chains from a single sample sequenced in a study of control samples from healthy donors and cancer patients. Repertoires were generated with immunoSEQ multiplex PCR, while TCRdb's copy carries only in-frame clones and drops some. The table records roughly 130,000 clones, 75% to 90% of them present only once. Sequencing input: blood. Source of these receptors: a woman aged 25 to 39 in good health.

The chain employs TRBV5-6 and TRBJ1-1; D unresolved. This CDR3 has 11 residues. Germline lookup yields CDR1 SGHDT and CDR2 YYEEEE. V dropped 0 bases and J dropped 5 bases, with 2 bases sitting between them. CDR3: CASSLDTEAFF. DNA of the CDR3: TGTGCCAGCAGCTTGGATACTGAAGCTTTCTTT.

The CDR3 region has the DNA TGTGCCAGTAGTACCAGGATCCAAGAGACCCAGTACTTC. It codes for CASSTRIQETQYF. J is TRBJ2-5 and V is TRBV19; the D is unclear. The CDR3 is 13 residues long. V was trimmed by 4 bases and J by 1 base, leaving 7 bases between them. CDR1 and CDR2 from the germline V gene are LNHDA and SQIVND (reference sequence).

This clone came up a few times. The V gene is TRBV7-8, the J gene TRBJ1-2; D is unresolved. The CDR3 length is 15 residues. Germline V CDR1 and CDR2: SGHVS, FQNEAQ. Trimming removed 5 bases at V and 3 bases at J, with 16 bases between. The CDR3: CASSAKDGRDYGYTF. DNA for the CDR3: TGTGCCAGCAGCGCGAAAGATGGCAGAGACTATGGCTACACCTTC.

The chain has TRBV14 and TRBJ2-7; D ambiguous. CDR1 is SGHDN, CDR2 FVKESK, per germline. The CDR3 runs to 14 residues. With 2 bases removed from V and 0 bases from J, the gap between germline ends came to 8 bases. This CDR3 reads CASSQLLSSYEQYF. The CDR3 coding sequence is TGTGCCAGCAGCCAACTATTAAGCTCCTACGAGCAGTACTTC. The full variable domain, rest sourced from reference TRBV14 and TRBJ2-7, is EAGVTQFPSHSVIEKGQTVTLRCDPISGHDNLYWYRRVMGKEIKFLLHFVKESKQDESGMPNNRFLAERTGGTYSTLKVQPAELEDSGVYFCASSQLLSSYEQYFGPGTRLTVT.

This chain joins TRBV29-1 and TRBJ1-2; possibly TRBD1 for D (5 bases). The CDR3 is made up of 13 amino acids. The V gene lost 8 bases and the J gene lost 0 bases, with 13 bases spanning the gap. Germline lookup yields CDR1 SQVTM and CDR2 ANQGSEA. DNA of the CDR3: TGCAGCATAAAAGACAGCCCTAACTATGGCTACACCTTC. As protein: CSIKDSPNYGYTF.

The chain employs TRBV4-2 and TRBJ2-7, with TRBD2 identical over 12 bases. The CDR3 loop spans 19 amino acids. CDR1 and CDR2 (germline): LGHNA, YNFKEQ. The trim removed 0 bases at V and 4 bases at J, leaving 13 bases unmatched. CDR3 loop: CASSQDSASGRAGGYEQYF. The CDR3 DNA is TGTGCCAGCAGCCAAGATTCAGCTAGCGGGAGGGCTGGAGGATACGAGCAGTACTTC.

The sample holds one count of this clone. This sequence joins TRBV9 and TRBJ2-7, with D tentatively TRBD1 (5 bases). This CDR3 spans 15 amino acids. Trimming pared 0 bases from V and 0 bases from J, leaving 10 bases between. Germline CDR1 SGDLS, CDR2 YYNGEE. The CDR3 region has the DNA TGTGCCAGCAGCGTAGGGAACAGGAGCTCCTACGAGCAGTACTTC. As protein: CASSVGNRSSYEQYF.

V usage is TRBV5-1 and J usage is TRBJ2-1; TRBD1 aligns across 7 bases. V dropped 6 bases and J dropped 4; count of bases not matched to a gene: 13. Germline CDR1 reads SGHRS; CDR2 reads YFSETQ. The CDR3 extends over 16 amino acids. CDR3 sequence (DNA): TGCGCCAGCACACCCGAACCGGGACAGTTTTACAATGAGCAGTTCTTC. Its translation is CASTPEPGQFYNEQFF.

The chain employs TRBV6-6 and TRBJ2-2; the D is unclear. The germline V and J ends were trimmed by 5 bases and 6 bases, with 13 bases remaining between them. The CDR3 is made up of 14 amino acids. Per germline, CDR1 MNHNY and CDR2 SVGAGI (reference sequence). DNA of the CDR3: TGTGCCAGCAGTCCCTCCCGCGGAGCCGGGGAGCTGTTTTTT. It yields the protein CASSPSRGAGELFF.

This chain uses TRBV5-5 with TRBJ1-3, with 7 bases matching TRBD1. Germline values: CDR1 SGHKS, CDR2 YYEKEE (reference sequence). The CDR3 consists of 17 residues. Losses at the gene ends were 2 bases for V and 0 bases for J; bases not matched to a gene: 8. CDR3 protein: CASSLTGAHSSGNTIYF. CDR3 DNA: TGTGCCAGCAGCTTAACAGGGGCCCATAGCTCTGGAAACACCATATATTTT.

This clone was counted a single time. The chain has TRBV4-1 and TRBJ2-3; D not certain. The CDR3 loop spans 13 amino acids. Germline CDR1 reads MGHRA; CDR2 reads YSYEKL. Trimming took off 4 bases at V and 6 bases at J, with 11 bases between the two ends. This chain's CDR3 is CASSLPVLDTQYF. Here the CDR3 DNA reads TGCGCCAGCAGCCTACCCGTCTTGGATACGCAGTATTTT.

The gene calls are TRBV19 and TRBJ2-7; D is undetermined. CDR3 length: 15 residues. V lost 0 bases and J lost 3, with 12 bases in between. Germline CDR1 reads LNHDA; CDR2 reads SQIVND (reference sequence). The CDR3 reads CASSIDPHPGYEQYF. The CDR3 bases are TGTGCCAGTAGTATAGACCCCCACCCCGGCTACGAGCAGTACTTC.

The chain links TRBV19 to TRBJ1-6; 8 nucleotides align to TRBD1. This CDR3 is built from 15 residues. Germline CDR1 reads LNHDA; CDR2 reads SQIVND (reference sequence). V shed 3 bases, J shed 7 bases, and the junction held 5 bases outside the gene matches. The CDR3 region has the DNA TGTGCCAGTAGTATCTGGACAGGGTCAAATTCACCCCTCCACTTT. Protein: CASSIWTGSNSPLHF.

The genes are TRBV5-1 and TRBJ2-3; D not resolved. Per the germline V gene, CDR1 is SGHRS and CDR2 is YFSETQ. The CDR3 extends over 14 amino acids. V gave up 2 bases and J gave up 4 bases, with 11 bases separating them. The CDR3 region is CASSLEAIADTQYF. CDR3 sequence (DNA): TGCGCCAGCAGCTTAGAGGCTATCGCAGATACGCAGTATTTT.

This chain's CDR3 is CASRGTDGEAFF. The DNA for the CDR3 is TGTGCCAGCAGAGGCACGGACGGTGAAGCTTTCTTT. The chain is built from TRBV4-2 and TRBJ1-1; D is unclear. The CDR3 is 12 amino acids. The ends were cut back, 6 bases at V and 7 bases at J, with 12 bases in the middle. Germline CDR1 is LGHNA and CDR2 is YNFKEQ.

This chain connects TRBV6-5 to TRBJ1-1; D uncertain. V was trimmed by 2 bases and J by 7 bases, leaving 11 bases between them. Germline CDR1 MNHEY, CDR2 SVGAGI. This CDR3 has 13 amino acids. CDR3 residues: CASSYGSEIEAFF. The DNA of the CDR3 is TGTGCCAGCAGTTACGGGTCCGAGATTGAAGCTTTCTTT.

In this sample, this clone is large. This CDR3 is also generated by other DNA sequences in the sample. The genes are TRBV9 and TRBJ2-7; 9 bases align to TRBD2. The CDR3 is 14 residues long. V lost 2 bases and J lost 4; bases outside the gene matches: 4. Germline CDR1 and CDR2: SGDLS and YYNGEE. This chain's CDR3 is CASSVSGGPYEQYF. CDR3 DNA: TGTGCCAGCAGCGTTAGCGGGGGACCTTACGAGCAGTACTTC.

V gene TRBV29-1 combines with J gene TRBJ2-1, with TRBD1 identical over 9 bases. The germline gives CDR1 SQVTM, CDR2 ANQGSEA. There are 16 residues in the CDR3. V lost 0 bases, J lost 7 bases, and 10 bases stayed unmatched. CDR3 sequence: CSVEEGGTGPGNEQFF. CDR3 nucleotide sequence: TGCAGCGTTGAAGAGGGGGGGACAGGGCCTGGTAATGAGCAGTTCTTC.

This clone was picked up one time. The chain is built from TRBV5-1 and TRBJ1-1, with TRBD1 identical over 11 bases. V lost 0 bases, J lost 10 bases, and 5 bases stayed unmatched. CDR1 is SGHRS, CDR2 YFSETQ, per germline. This CDR3 spans 14 amino acids. The CDR3, as DNA: TGCGCCAGCAGCTTGGGGACAGGGGGCTTCGTAGCTTTCTTT. As protein: CASSLGTGGFVAFF.

This rearrangement joins TRBV5-6 to TRBJ1-4; D call uncertain. Looked up from germline, CDR1 is SGHDT and CDR2 is YYEEEE. With 4 bases removed from V and 6 bases from J, the gap between germline ends came to 10 bases. This CDR3 has 13 residues. The CDR3 nucleotides are TGTGCCAGCAGCCGTCAGAGGCATGAAAAACTGTTTTTT. It is translated as CASSRQRHEKLFF.

CDR3 coding DNA: TGTGCCAGCAGCTCCACCCGGAATAGCGGTAGGGAGACCCAGTACTTC. Encoded protein: CASSSTRNSGRETQYF. The J gene is TRBJ2-5, the V gene TRBV7-3; D perhaps matches TRBD2 (6 bases). V lost 4 bases and J lost 5, with 20 bases in between. Germline V gene data show CDR1 as SGHTA and CDR2 as FQGTGA. This CDR3 is built from 16 residues.

This chain joins TRBV12-3 or TRBV12-4 and TRBJ2-3; 7 nucleotides align to TRBD2. The CDR3 runs 13 residues. J gave up 2 bases and V 10 bases, and 6 bases lay outside the gene matches. This CDR3 reads CANRDYYTDTQYF. CDR3 DNA: TGTGCCAACCGGGACTACTACACAGATACGCAGTATTTT.

The chain recombines TRBV29-1 with TRBJ1-6; D ambiguous. Trimming stripped 4 bases from V and 9 bases from J, with 13 bases between. Germline lookup yields CDR1 SQVTM and CDR2 ANQGSEA. There are 13 residues in the CDR3. CDR3 loop: CSVVVLIGSPLHF. CDR3 nucleotide sequence: TGCAGCGTTGTAGTCCTGATCGGTTCACCCCTCCACTTT.